This T cell receptor (beta chain) came from a study of cytomegalovirus exposure and HLA in healthy donors. At sampling all donors were nominally healthy, likely with unrecorded immune exposures. The CDR3 loop spans 18 amino acids. Unmatched junction bases numbered 11, after V lost 3 bases and J lost 3 bases. Germline V lookup: CDR1 SNHLY, CDR2 FYNNEI. The PCR employed 60 Vbeta primers together with 13 Jbeta primers. The protocol was immunoSEQ multiplex PCR, while the TCRdb copy is restricted to in-frame clones and leaves out a portion. The table shows more than 150,000 clones, with roughly 82% occurring only once.

The rearrangement joins TRBV2 to TRBJ2-2; 9 positions agree with TRBD2. The material sequenced was PBMCs. This TCR was sampled from a woman aged 45-65 years in good health and CMV-seropositive. CDR3 in amino acids: CASSDLVRAGGYTGELFF. For the CDR3, the DNA is TGTGCCAGCAGTGATCTCGTCCGAGCGGGGGGATACACCGGGGAGCTGTTTTTT.